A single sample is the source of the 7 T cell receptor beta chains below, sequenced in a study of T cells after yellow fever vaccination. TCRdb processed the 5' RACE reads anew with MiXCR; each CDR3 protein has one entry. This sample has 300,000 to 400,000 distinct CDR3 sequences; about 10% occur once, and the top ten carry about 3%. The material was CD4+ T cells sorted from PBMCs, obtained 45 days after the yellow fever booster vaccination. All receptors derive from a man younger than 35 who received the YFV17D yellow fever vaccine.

CDR3 in amino acids: CASSLEWGSEQYV. Here the CDR3 DNA reads TGTGCCAGCAGCTTAGAATGGGGGTCGGAGCAGTACGTC. V and J are TRBV11-2 and TRBJ2-7; perhaps D is TRBD1 or TRBD2 (5 bases each). CDR3 size: 13 residues. Germline V gives CDR1 SGHAT, CDR2 FQNNGV. The V end was cut by 0 bases, the J end by 7 bases, with 10 bases between.

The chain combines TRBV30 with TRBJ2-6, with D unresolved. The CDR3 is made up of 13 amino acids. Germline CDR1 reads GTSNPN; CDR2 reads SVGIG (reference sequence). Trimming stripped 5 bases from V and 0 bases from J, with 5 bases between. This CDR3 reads CAWESSGANVLTF. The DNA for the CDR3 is TGTGCCTGGGAGAGCTCTGGGGCCAACGTCCTGACTTTC. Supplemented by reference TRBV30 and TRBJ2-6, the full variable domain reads SQTIHQWPATLVQPVGSPLSLECTVEGTSNPNLYWYRQAAGRGLQLLFYSVGIGQISSEVPQNLSASRPQDRQFILSSKKLLLSDSGFYLCAWESSGANVLTFGAGSRLTVL.

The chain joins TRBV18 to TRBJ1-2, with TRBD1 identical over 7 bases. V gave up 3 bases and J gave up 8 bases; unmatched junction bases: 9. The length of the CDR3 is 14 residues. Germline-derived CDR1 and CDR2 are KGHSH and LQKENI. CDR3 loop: CASSPDRQGAGYTF. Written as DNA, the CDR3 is TGTGCCAGCTCACCCGATAGACAGGGTGCAGGCTACACCTTC.

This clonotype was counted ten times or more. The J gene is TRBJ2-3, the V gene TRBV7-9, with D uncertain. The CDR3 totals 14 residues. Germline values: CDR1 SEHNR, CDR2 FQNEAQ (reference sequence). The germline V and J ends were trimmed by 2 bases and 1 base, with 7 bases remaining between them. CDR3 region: CASSLFQGTDTQYF. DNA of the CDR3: TGTGCCAGCAGCTTATTCCAGGGCACAGATACGCAGTATTTT.

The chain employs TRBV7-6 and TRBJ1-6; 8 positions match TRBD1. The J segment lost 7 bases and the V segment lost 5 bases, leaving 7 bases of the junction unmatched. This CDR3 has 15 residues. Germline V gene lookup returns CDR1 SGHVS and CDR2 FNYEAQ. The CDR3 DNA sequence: TGTGCCAGCAGCCGGACAGGGCCATCCAATTCACCCCTCCACTTT. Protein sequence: CASSRTGPSNSPLHF.

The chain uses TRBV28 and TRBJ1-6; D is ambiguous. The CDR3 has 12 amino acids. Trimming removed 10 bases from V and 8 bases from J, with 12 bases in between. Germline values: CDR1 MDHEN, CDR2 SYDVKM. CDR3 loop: CAISLGDSPLHF. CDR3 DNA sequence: TGTGCCATCTCGTTGGGTGATTCACCCCTCCACTTT.

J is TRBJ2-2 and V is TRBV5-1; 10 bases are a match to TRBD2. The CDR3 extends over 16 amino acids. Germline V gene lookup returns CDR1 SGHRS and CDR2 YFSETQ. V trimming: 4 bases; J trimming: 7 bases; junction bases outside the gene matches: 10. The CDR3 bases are TGCGCCAGCAGCCCCGGCGGGACTAGCGTTGACGGGGAGCTGTTTTTT. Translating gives CASSPGGTSVDGELFF.